The 20 T cell receptor beta chains listed next were all sequenced from one sample in a study of shared clonotypes between healthy human individuals. CD45RO-negative, CCR7-selected cells formed the naive CD8 fraction, which excluded terminally differentiated effector memory CD45RA+ cells. The table came from immunoSEQ multiplex PCR; TCRdb's copy has only in-frame clones and leaves some out. The table lists over 2,000,000 clones, approximately 92% of them singletons, with 1.5% to 2% in the top ten. Sequencing was done on a sample of naive CD8+ T cells from PBMCs. Receptor source: a man younger than 30 in good health. Some clones in this sample may be carry-over from other donors' samples.

V and J are TRBV19 and TRBJ2-5; D gene uncertain. Trimming cost V 5 bases and J 1 base, with 5 bases left between them. There are 12 residues in the CDR3. The V gene's germline CDR1 is LNHDA and CDR2 SQIVND (reference sequence). The CDR3 loop is CASSWGQETQYF. The CDR3 DNA follows: TGTGCCAGTAGTTGGGGCCAAGAGACCCAGTACTTC.

The rearrangement joins TRBV6-5 to TRBJ2-2, with D perhaps TRBD2 (6 bases). The CDR3 spans 16 residues. The V end was cut by 0 bases, the J end by 4 bases, with 12 bases between. Per germline, CDR1 MNHEY and CDR2 SVGAGI. CDR3 region: CASSYSSGEVTGELFF. In nucleotides, the CDR3 is TGTGCCAGCAGTTACTCGTCGGGAGAGGTCACCGGGGAGCTGTTTTTT.

V usage is TRBV19 and J usage is TRBJ2-1; D is unresolved. Between the trimmed V and J ends, which lost 5 bases and 8 bases, there was a span of 10 bases. CDR1 LNHDA and CDR2 SQIVND come from the germline V gene (reference sequence). The CDR3 is made up of 12 amino acids. CDR3: CASSLYEHEQFF. For the CDR3, the DNA is TGTGCCAGTAGTCTCTACGAGCATGAGCAGTTCTTC.

The chain employs TRBV27 and TRBJ2-5; D remains ambiguous. V was pared by 1 base and J by 2 bases, with 17 bases between. The CDR3 contains 17 residues. Per germline, CDR1 MNHEY and CDR2 SMNVEV (reference sequence). CDR3 sequence reads: CASSLLAPTTLQETQYF. In DNA, the CDR3 is TGTGCCAGCAGTTTATTAGCCCCAACGACTTTGCAAGAGACCCAGTACTTC.

This rearrangement joins TRBV9 to TRBJ2-1, with 15 bases fitting TRBD2. The germline V gene has CDR1 SGDLS and CDR2 YYNGEE. Unmatched junction bases numbered 10, after V lost 1 base and J lost 2 bases. The CDR3 runs to 20 residues. The DNA for the CDR3 is TGTGCCAGCAGCGTACCCGGGACTAGCGGGAGGAGGCCCCCCTACAATGAGCAGTTCTTC. Protein: CASSVPGTSGRRPPYNEQFF.

This chain joins TRBV28 and TRBJ2-7; maybe TRBD1 (6 bases). CDR1 is MDHEN, CDR2 SYDVKM, per germline. V was trimmed by 4 bases and J by 4 bases, leaving 17 bases between them. The CDR3 covers 15 residues. This chain's CDR3 is CASSSPAGALYEQYF. CDR3 nucleotide sequence: TGTGCCAGCAGTTCCCCGGCAGGGGCATTGTACGAGCAGTACTTC.

The genes are TRBV9 and TRBJ2-2; 7 nucleotides line up with TRBD2. Germline CDR1 SGDLS, CDR2 YYNGEE. The CDR3 length is 17 residues. Trimming at V came to 0 bases and at J to 5 bases, leaving 10 bases not matched to a gene. CDR3 coding DNA: TGTGCCAGCAGCGTAGGGGTTTTGGGAGGGTGGACCGGGGAGCTGTTTTTT. Translation: CASSVGVLGGWTGELFF.

CDR3 sequence: CAISESRSGRADNEQFF. CDR3 DNA: TGTGCCATCAGTGAGTCGAGAAGCGGGAGGGCGGACAATGAGCAGTTCTTC. The gene calls are TRBV10-3 and TRBJ2-1; 10 bases are a match to TRBD2. CDR1 is ENHRY, CDR2 SYGVKD, per germline. After removal of 0 bases from V and 5 bases from J, the junction contained 7 bases not matched to a gene. CDR3 length: 17 amino acids.

The chain has TRBV28 and TRBJ2-7, with 7 bases aligning to TRBD1. Trimming took 5 bases from V and 3 from J; bases not matched to a gene: 7. Germline CDR1 reads MDHEN; CDR2 reads SYDVKM. This CDR3 is built from 14 residues. The CDR3 protein is CASSPHGDSYEQYF. For the CDR3, the DNA is TGTGCCAGCAGTCCCCATGGGGACAGCTACGAGCAGTACTTC.

Worth noting for this clone: Other DNA variants within this sample encode the same CDR3. The J gene is TRBJ2-7, the V gene TRBV6-1; tentatively, D is TRBD2 (6 bases). Trimming shortened V by 6 bases and J by 3 bases, and 9 bases separated the two germline ends. Germline CDR1 and CDR2: MNHNS and SASEGT. The CDR3 totals 12 residues. The CDR3 bases are TGTGCCAGCAGCCCCGGGAGCTACGAGCAGTACTTC. Amino acids: CASSPGSYEQYF.

The chain links TRBV11-1 to TRBJ2-3; D is ambiguous. Germline V CDR1 and CDR2: SGHAT, FQDESV (reference sequence). The V end lost 3 bases, the J end lost 0 bases, and 10 bases lay between the germline ends. CDR3 length: 15 residues. The CDR3 spells CASSFPGFSTDTQYF. The CDR3 DNA reads TGTGCCAGCAGCTTCCCAGGCTTTAGCACAGATACGCAGTATTTT.

The rearrangement uses TRBV7-2 and TRBJ2-3; maybe TRBD2 (5 bases). V lost 0 bases to trimming and J lost 5 bases, with 9 bases between them. The V gene's germline CDR1 is SGHTA and CDR2 FQGNSA. The CDR3 length is 14 residues. In DNA, the CDR3 is TGTGCCAGCAGCTTAGCGGGAGTGAGAGATACGCAGTATTTT. It specifies CASSLAGVRDTQYF.

V gene TRBV5-8 combines with J gene TRBJ2-2, with TRBD1 matching 7 bases. The germline CDR1 and CDR2 sequences are SGHTS and YDEGEE. After removal of 5 bases from V and 3 bases from J, the junction contained 10 bases not matched to a gene. The CDR3 runs 16 residues. CDR3 region: CASSSPDRLDTGELFF. Written as DNA, the CDR3 is TGTGCCAGCAGTTCTCCGGACAGGTTAGACACCGGGGAGCTGTTTTTT.

The CDR3 is CASSQDFREGIYEQYF. The CDR3 DNA reads TGTGCCAGCAGCCAAGATTTTCGGGAGGGTATCTACGAGCAGTACTTC. This chain joins TRBV4-2 and TRBJ2-7; 8 nucleotides align to TRBD2. The germline CDR1 and CDR2 sequences are LGHNA and YNFKEQ. The V and J ends lost 0 bases and 3 bases, in that order; junction bases with no gene match: 7. This CDR3 is 16 amino acids long.

V usage is TRBV29-1 and J usage is TRBJ1-1; TRBD1 matches at 8 bases. There are 12 residues in the CDR3. CDR1 is SQVTM, CDR2 ANQGSEA, per germline. Losses at the gene ends were 6 bases for V and 5 bases for J; bases not matched to a gene: 5. This CDR3 is CSVAGGRTEAFF. The DNA of the CDR3 is TGCAGCGTGGCAGGGGGCCGGACTGAAGCTTTCTTT. The whole variable domain, filled in from reference TRBV29-1 and TRBJ1-1, reads SAVISQKPSRDICQRGTSLTIQCQVDSQVTMMFWYRQQPGQSLTLIATANQGSEATYESGFVIDKFPISRPNLTFSTLTVSNMSPEDSSIYLCSVAGGRTEAFFGQGTRLTVV.

This chain connects TRBV11-2 to TRBJ2-1; D ambiguous. Trimming removed 5 bases at V and 5 bases at J, with 16 bases between. The CDR3 extends over 15 amino acids. Per the germline V gene, CDR1 is SGHAT and CDR2 is FQNNGV. Here the CDR3 DNA reads TGTGCCAGCAGCCCTCCCCAGAGGTCAGACAATGAGCAGTTCTTC. Encoded protein: CASSPPQRSDNEQFF.

The chain links TRBV7-9 to TRBJ2-2; 8 bases match TRBD1. The germline gives CDR1 SEHNR, CDR2 FQNEAQ (reference sequence). Unmatched junction bases numbered 5, after V lost 4 bases and J lost 1 base. The CDR3 is made up of 16 amino acids. As DNA, the CDR3 is TGTGCCAGCAGCTCCCGACAGGGGAAGAACACCGGGGAGCTGTTTTTT. Its protein is CASSSRQGKNTGELFF.

V gene TRBV27 combines with J gene TRBJ2-3; D is unresolved. CDR3 length: 12 amino acids. Germline-derived CDR1 and CDR2 are MNHEY and SMNVEV (reference sequence). The V gene lost 8 bases and the J gene lost 4 bases, with 10 bases spanning the gap. The CDR3 DNA reads TGTGCCAGCCTTGGCAGTGCAGATACGCAGTATTTT. This gives the protein CASLGSADTQYF.

The chain recombines TRBV4-3 with TRBJ2-7; D remains unclear. The CDR3 runs 16 residues. CDR1 LGHNA and CDR2 YSLEER come from the germline V gene. Trimming removed 4 bases from V and 8 bases from J, with 24 bases in between. CDR3 DNA sequence: TGCGCCAGCAGCCTGGAAGCAGGTACGACCAGCTATAAGCAGTACTTC. Amino acid sequence: CASSLEAGTTSYKQYF.

V gene TRBV7-6 combines with J gene TRBJ1-5; the D is unclear. This CDR3 is 15 amino acids long. Germline V gene lookup returns CDR1 SGHVS and CDR2 FNYEAQ. Trimming took 1 base from V and 2 from J, leaving 9 bases between them. In nucleotides, the CDR3 is TGTGCCAGCAGCTTAGAGGCGGGAGGCAATCAGCCCCAGCATTTT. Its protein product is CASSLEAGGNQPQHF.